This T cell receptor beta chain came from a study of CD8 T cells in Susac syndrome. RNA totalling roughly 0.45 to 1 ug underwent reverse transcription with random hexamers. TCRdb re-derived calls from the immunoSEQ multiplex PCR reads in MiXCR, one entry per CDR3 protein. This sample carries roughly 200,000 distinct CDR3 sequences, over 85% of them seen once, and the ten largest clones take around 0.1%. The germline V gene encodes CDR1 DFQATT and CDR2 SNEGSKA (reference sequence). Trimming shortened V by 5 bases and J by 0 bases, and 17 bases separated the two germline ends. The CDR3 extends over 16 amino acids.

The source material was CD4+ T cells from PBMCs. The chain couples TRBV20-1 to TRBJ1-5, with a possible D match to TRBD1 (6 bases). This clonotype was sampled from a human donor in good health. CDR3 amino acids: CSALTGRAYSNQPQHF. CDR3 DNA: TGCAGTGCTCTTACAGGGAGGGCTTATAGCAATCAGCCCCAGCATTTT.